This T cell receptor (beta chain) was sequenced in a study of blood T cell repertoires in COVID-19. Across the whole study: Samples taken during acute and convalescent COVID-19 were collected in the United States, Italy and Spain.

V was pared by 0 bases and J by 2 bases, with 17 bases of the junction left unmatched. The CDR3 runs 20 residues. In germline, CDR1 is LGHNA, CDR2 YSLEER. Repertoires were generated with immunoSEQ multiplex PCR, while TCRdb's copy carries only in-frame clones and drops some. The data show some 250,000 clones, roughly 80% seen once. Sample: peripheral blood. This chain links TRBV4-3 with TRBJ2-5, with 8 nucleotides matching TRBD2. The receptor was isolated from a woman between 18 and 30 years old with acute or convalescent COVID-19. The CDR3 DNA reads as TGCGCCAGCAGCCAAGATCTTTATATCGGGAGGGCCACGGGGCAAGAGACCCAGTACTTC. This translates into CASSQDLYIGRATGQETQYF.